The clone carrying this TCR beta chain was picked up a small number of times. The sample originates from a study of Graves' ophthalmopathy and Graves' hyperthyroidism. Study-wide context: Pretreatment peripheral blood was obtained at initial diagnosis.

This CDR3 comprises 16 residues. Germline values: CDR1 MNHEY, CDR2 SVGAGI. Between the trimmed V and J ends, which lost 0 bases and 11 bases, there was a span of 17 bases. Amplified TCR beta CDR3 regions were obtained using RNA transcripts as template. The workflow started with a first-round RT-PCR run with HTBI primers and then moved on to a second-round multiplex PCR. TCRdb reprocessed the multiplex PCR reads with MiXCR, giving one entry per CDR3 protein. This sample carries about 220,000 distinct CDR3 sequences, roughly 21% of them seen once, and the ten largest clones take roughly 44%. Ophthalmopathy donors showed moderate-to-severe activity, CAS ≥3, NOSPECS ≥4 and a duration under 3 months. Other autoimmune diseases, uncontrolled infections, pregnancy or lactation excluded patients from enrollment. The PBMCs used were ones drawn from about 9.2 ml of fresh peripheral blood.

The TCR sequence derives from a woman in her forties or fifties with Graves' ophthalmopathy. The J gene is TRBJ1-6, the V gene TRBV6-5; D ambiguous. Sequences were obtained from peripheral blood. CDR3 nucleotides: TGTGCCAGCAGTTACTCATTGCGGGGAGGAGCTGCACCCCTCCACTTT. Amino acid sequence: CASSYSLRGGAAPLHF.